These T cell receptor beta chains were read from a single sample in a study of CD8 T cells in Susac syndrome. TCRdb redid the calling of the immunoSEQ multiplex PCR reads with MiXCR, one entry per CDR3 protein. The data show 210,000 or so distinct CDR3 sequences, 85% to 95% seen once. The sample was CD4+ T cells from PBMCs. The receptors come from a human donor with Susac syndrome. Each CDR3 is given with its conserved first and last residue.

CDR3 protein	V gene	J gene
CASSLLPDTEAFF	TRBV7-9	TRBJ1-1
CSAREGTPVEAFF	TRBV20-1	TRBJ1-1
CASSWTGGYNEQFF	TRBV5-1	TRBJ2-1
CASSWTGRGNQPQHF	TRBV12-3/TRBV12-4	TRBJ1-5
CASSLSSDEQFF	TRBV7-9	TRBJ2-1
CASSQDRGNGQFF	TRBV4-3	TRBJ2-1
CASLYAGGAGKLFF	TRBV28	TRBJ1-4
CASSFLRGGGNGYTF	TRBV12-3/TRBV12-4	TRBJ1-2
CASSSSPAHSGNTIYF	TRBV19	TRBJ1-3
CSARSPLDSGNTIYF	TRBV20-1	TRBJ1-3
CASSLAGRRAFF	TRBV12-3/TRBV12-4	TRBJ1-1
CAWTRTPPNYGYTF	TRBV30	TRBJ1-2
CASSSAGGSGANVLTF	TRBV28	TRBJ2-6
CSCSWGNTEAFF	TRBV20-1	TRBJ1-1
CASSRPGQLLGNTEAFF	TRBV25-1	TRBJ1-1
CASTPRGQGVSNQPQHF	TRBV19	TRBJ1-5
CASSEGLDGKETQYF	TRBV2	TRBJ2-5
CAISESTVRSGGYTF	TRBV10-3	TRBJ1-2
CSASSLQGNQPQHF	TRBV20-1	TRBJ1-5
CASIPDWNTEAFF	TRBV7-9	TRBJ1-1
CASSQDRGDPLHF	TRBV3-1	TRBJ1-6
CSAREGQPSSYTF	TRBV20-1	TRBJ1-2
CASSLSGAATNEKLFF	TRBV12-3/TRBV12-4	TRBJ1-4
CAWRTGPRAEKLFF	TRBV30	TRBJ1-4
CASSLAASPVGSPLHF	TRBV7-9	TRBJ1-6
CSARDRAVTEAFF	TRBV20-1	TRBJ1-1
CASSFRDRSSYNEQFF	TRBV5-6	TRBJ2-1